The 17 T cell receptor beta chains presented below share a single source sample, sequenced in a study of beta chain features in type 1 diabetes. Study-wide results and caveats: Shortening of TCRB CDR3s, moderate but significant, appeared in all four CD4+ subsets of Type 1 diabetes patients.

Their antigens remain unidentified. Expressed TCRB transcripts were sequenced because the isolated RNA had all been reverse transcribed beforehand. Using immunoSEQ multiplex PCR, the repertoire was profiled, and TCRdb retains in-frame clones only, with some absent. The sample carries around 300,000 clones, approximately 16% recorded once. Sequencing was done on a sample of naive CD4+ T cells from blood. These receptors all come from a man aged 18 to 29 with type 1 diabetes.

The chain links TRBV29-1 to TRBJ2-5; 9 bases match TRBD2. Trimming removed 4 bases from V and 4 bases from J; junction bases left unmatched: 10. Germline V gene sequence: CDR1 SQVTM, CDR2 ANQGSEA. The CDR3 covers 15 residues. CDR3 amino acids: CSVVSSGRGRETQYF. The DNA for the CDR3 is TGCAGCGTTGTGAGTAGCGGGAGAGGACGAGAGACCCAGTACTTC.

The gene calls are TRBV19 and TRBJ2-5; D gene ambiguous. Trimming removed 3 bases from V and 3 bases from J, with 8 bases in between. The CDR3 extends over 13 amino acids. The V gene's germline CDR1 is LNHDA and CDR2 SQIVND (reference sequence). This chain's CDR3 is CASSIFGEETQYF. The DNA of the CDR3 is TGTGCCAGTAGTATTTTCGGAGAAGAGACCCAGTACTTC.

The CDR3 sequence is CSVDRLLDEQFF. The CDR3 nucleotides read TGCAGCGTTGATAGACTATTGGATGAGCAGTTCTTC. The J gene is TRBJ2-1, the V gene TRBV29-1; D might be TRBD2 (5 bases). Trimming stripped 3 bases from V and 8 bases from J, with 11 bases between. The length of the CDR3 is 12 residues. Germline CDR1 SQVTM, CDR2 ANQGSEA.

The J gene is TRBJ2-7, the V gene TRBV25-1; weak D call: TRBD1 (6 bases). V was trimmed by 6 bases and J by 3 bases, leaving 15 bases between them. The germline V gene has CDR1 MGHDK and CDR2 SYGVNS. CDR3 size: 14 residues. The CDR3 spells CASRKDTGSYEQYF. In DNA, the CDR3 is TGTGCCAGCAGAAAGGATACAGGGAGCTACGAGCAGTACTTC.

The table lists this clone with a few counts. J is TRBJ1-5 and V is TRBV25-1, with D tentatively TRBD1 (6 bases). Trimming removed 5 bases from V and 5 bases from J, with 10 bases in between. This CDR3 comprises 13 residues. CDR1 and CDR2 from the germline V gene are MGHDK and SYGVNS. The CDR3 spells CASSLQGDQPQHF. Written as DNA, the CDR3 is TGTGCCAGCAGTTTACAGGGAGATCAGCCCCAGCATTTT.

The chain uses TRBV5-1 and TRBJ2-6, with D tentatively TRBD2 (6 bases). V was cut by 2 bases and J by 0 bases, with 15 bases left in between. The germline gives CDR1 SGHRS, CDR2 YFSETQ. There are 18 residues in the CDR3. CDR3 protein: CASSFSGLLGSGANVLTF. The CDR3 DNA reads TGCGCCAGCAGCTTCTCGGGACTTTTGGGCTCTGGGGCCAACGTCCTGACTTTC.

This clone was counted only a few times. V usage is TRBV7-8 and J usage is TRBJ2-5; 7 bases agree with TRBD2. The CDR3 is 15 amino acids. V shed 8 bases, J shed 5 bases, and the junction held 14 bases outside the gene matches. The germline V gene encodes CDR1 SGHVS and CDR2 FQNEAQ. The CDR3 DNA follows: TGTGCCAGCGGCCGAGAGCGGGACGGGCGGGAGACCCAGTACTTC. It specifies CASGRERDGRETQYF.

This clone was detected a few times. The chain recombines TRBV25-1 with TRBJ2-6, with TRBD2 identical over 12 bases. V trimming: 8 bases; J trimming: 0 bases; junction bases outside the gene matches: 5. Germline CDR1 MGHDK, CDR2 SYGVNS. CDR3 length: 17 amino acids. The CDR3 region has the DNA TGTGCCAGCTCAGGGACTAGCGGGCGCTCTGGGGCCAACGTCCTGACTTTC. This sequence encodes CASSGTSGRSGANVLTF.

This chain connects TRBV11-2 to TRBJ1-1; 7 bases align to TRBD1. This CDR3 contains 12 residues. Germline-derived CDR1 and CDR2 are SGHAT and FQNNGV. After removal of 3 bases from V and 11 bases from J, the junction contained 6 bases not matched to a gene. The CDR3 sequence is CASSFYRGKAFF. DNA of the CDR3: TGTGCCAGCAGCTTTTACAGGGGCAAGGCTTTCTTT. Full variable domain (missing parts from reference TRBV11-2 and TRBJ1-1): EAGVAQSPRYKIIEKRQSVAFWCNPISGHATLYWYQQILGQGPKLLIQFQNNGVVDDSQLPKDRFSAERLKGVDSTLKIQPAKLEDSAVYLCASSFYRGKAFFGQGTRLTVV.

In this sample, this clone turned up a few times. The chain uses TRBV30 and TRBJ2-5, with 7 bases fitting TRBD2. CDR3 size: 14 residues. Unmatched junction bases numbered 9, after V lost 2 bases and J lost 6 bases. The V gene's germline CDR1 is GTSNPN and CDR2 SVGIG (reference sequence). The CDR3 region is CAWSSSLGGQTQYF. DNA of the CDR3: TGTGCCTGGAGTAGTAGTTTGGGAGGGCAGACCCAGTACTTC. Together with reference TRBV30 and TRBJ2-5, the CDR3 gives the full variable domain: SQTIHQWPATLVQPVGSPLSLECTVEGTSNPNLYWYRQAAGRGLQLLFYSVGIGQISSEVPQNLSASRPQDRQFILSSKKLLLSDSGFYLCAWSSSLGGQTQYFGPGTRLLVL.

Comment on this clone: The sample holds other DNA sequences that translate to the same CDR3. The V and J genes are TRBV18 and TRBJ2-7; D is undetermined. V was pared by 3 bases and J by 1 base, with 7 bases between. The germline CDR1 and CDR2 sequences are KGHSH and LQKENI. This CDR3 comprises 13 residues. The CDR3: CASSPQESYEQYF. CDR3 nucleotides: TGTGCCAGCTCACCCCAGGAATCCTACGAGCAGTACTTC.

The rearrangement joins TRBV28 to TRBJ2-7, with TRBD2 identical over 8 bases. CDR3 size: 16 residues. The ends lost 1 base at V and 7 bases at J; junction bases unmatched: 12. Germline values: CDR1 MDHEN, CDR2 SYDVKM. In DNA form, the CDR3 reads TGTGCCAGCAGTTTATTAGTCCGGGGGGGCCTAGGTGAGCAGTACTTC. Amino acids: CASSLLVRGGLGEQYF.

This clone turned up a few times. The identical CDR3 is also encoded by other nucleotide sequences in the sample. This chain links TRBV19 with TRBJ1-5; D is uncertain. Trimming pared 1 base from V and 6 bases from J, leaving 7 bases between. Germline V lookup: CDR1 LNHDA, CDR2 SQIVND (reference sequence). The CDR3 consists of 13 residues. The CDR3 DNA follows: TGTGCCAGTAGTATAGTGTCGGGTCAGCCCCAGCATTTT. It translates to CASSIVSGQPQHF.

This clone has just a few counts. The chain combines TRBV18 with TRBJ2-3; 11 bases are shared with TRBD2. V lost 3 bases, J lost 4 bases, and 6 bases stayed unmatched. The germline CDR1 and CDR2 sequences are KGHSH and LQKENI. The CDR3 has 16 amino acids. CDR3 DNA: TGTGCCAGCTCACCGATAACTAGCGGGAGCGCAGATACGCAGTATTTT. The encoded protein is CASSPITSGSADTQYF.

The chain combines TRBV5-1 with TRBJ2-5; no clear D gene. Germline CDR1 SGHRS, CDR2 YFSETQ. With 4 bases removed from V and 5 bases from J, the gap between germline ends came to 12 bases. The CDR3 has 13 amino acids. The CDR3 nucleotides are TGCGCCAGCAGCCGCGACACGATCGAGACCCAGTACTTC. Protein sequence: CASSRDTIETQYF.

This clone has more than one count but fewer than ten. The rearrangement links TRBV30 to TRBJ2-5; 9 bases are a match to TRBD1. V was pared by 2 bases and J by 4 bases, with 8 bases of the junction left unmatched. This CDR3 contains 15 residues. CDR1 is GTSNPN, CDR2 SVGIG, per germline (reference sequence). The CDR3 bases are TGTGCCTGGAGTTTCCAAACAGGGGGCGCAGAGACCCAGTACTTC. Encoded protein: CAWSFQTGGAETQYF.

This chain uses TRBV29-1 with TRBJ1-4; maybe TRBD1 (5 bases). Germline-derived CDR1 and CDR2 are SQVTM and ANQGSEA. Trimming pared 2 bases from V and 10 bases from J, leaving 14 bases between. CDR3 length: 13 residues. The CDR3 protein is CSVELSGFGKLFF. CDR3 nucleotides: TGCAGCGTTGAATTGTCAGGGTTCGGAAAACTGTTTTTT.